A single sample is the source of the 23 T cell receptor beta chains below, sequenced in a study of cytomegalovirus exposure and HLA in healthy donors. The study ran its PCR with 60 Vbeta and 13 Jbeta primers. Assay: immunoSEQ multiplex PCR; the TCRdb copy retains only in-frame clones and omits some. Found here are a few hundred thousand clones, more than 55% of them singletons; the top ten hold about 2.2%. The sample taken for sequencing was PBMCs. These receptors were taken from a female donor in good health and CMV-seronegative.

This chain connects TRBV4-2 to TRBJ1-4; D gene uncertain. From germline, CDR1 is LGHNA and CDR2 YNFKEQ. Trimming took 0 bases from V and 2 from J, leaving 10 bases between them. The CDR3 is made up of 16 amino acids. CDR3 bases: TGTGCCAGCAGCCAAGAAAGGGCGGGTACTAATGAAAAACTGTTTTTT. Protein product: CASSQERAGTNEKLFF.

CDR3 residues: CASSLDVGLAGTQETQYF. In DNA, the CDR3 is TGTGCCAGCAGCCTCGACGTGGGACTAGCGGGAACGCAAGAGACCCAGTACTTC. This chain joins TRBV5-6 and TRBJ2-5; 13 bases agree with TRBD2. CDR3 length: 18 residues. The V gene's germline CDR1 is SGHDT and CDR2 YYEEEE. The ends lost 4 bases at V and 2 bases at J; junction bases unmatched: 11.

The rearrangement uses TRBV6-1 and TRBJ2-7, with 9 nucleotides matching TRBD1. After removal of 4 bases from V and 6 bases from J, the junction contained 19 bases not matched to a gene. Per the germline V gene, CDR1 is MNHNS and CDR2 is SASEGT. The CDR3 sequence is 18 residues long. The CDR3 sequence is CASSALHAPGQGIFEQYF. CDR3 bases: TGTGCCAGCAGTGCCCTACACGCGCCGGGACAGGGTATCTTCGAGCAGTACTTC.

Comment on this clone: It is likely a read error, because the conserved phenylalanine at the end of the CDR3 is missing. The chain recombines TRBV2 with TRBJ1-1; a possible D gene is TRBD1 (5 bases). Germline CDR1 SNHLY, CDR2 FYNNEI. The V and J ends lost 3 bases and 4 bases respectively, with 9 bases between them. The CDR3 runs to 13 residues. CDR3 nucleotide sequence: TGTGCCAGCAGTGAGCAGGGCTCCACTGAAGCTTTCGTT. Amino acids: CASSEQGSTEAFV.

The V and J genes are TRBV7-8 and TRBJ1-1; TRBD1 might be the D (5 bases). Trimming stripped 1 base from V and 5 bases from J, with 14 bases between. This CDR3 spans 15 amino acids. Germline CDR1 reads SGHVS; CDR2 reads FQNEAQ. CDR3 DNA sequence: TGTGCCAGCAGCTTAGGGGGCGGGGTAGGAACTGAAGCTTTCTTT. The encoded protein is CASSLGGGVGTEAFF.

This chain uses TRBV5-1 with TRBJ2-1, with TRBD2 matching 10 bases. This CDR3 is 16 amino acids long. The V and J ends lost 1 base and 0 bases, in that order; junction bases with no gene match: 1. Looked up from germline, CDR1 is SGHRS and CDR2 is YFSETQ. The CDR3 spells CASSLPSGSSYNEQFF. In DNA, the CDR3 is TGCGCCAGCAGCTTGCCTAGCGGGAGCTCCTACAATGAGCAGTTCTTC.

The J gene is TRBJ1-1, the V gene TRBV5-8; D call uncertain. From germline, CDR1 is SGHTS and CDR2 YDEGEE. CDR3 size: 16 residues. Deletions cut 4 bases from V and 4 bases from J, with 20 bases between. This chain's CDR3 is CASSAALGTRVTEAFF. The CDR3 region has the DNA TGTGCCAGCAGCGCCGCCCTAGGAACTCGGGTCACTGAAGCTTTCTTT. The whole variable domain, remainder taken from reference TRBV5-8 and TRBJ1-1, is EAGVTQSPTHLIKTRGQQATLRCSPISGHTSVYWYQQALGLGLQFLLWYDEGEERNRGNFPPRFSGRQFPNYSSELNVNALELEDSALYLCASSAALGTRVTEAFFGQGTRLTVV.

The rearrangement joins TRBV5-6 to TRBJ2-5; 7 bases map to TRBD1. V was pared by 2 bases and J by 4 bases, with 2 bases of the junction left unmatched. The CDR3 has 13 residues. Per germline, CDR1 SGHDT and CDR2 YYEEEE. The CDR3 bases are TGTGCCAGCAGCTTTAGACAGGGAGAGACCCAGTACTTC. This encodes CASSFRQGETQYF. Variable domain in full (rest from reference TRBV5-6 and TRBJ2-5): DAGVTQSPTHLIKTRGQQVTLRCSPKSGHDTVSWYQQALGQGPQFIFQYYEEEERQRGNFPDRFSGHQFPNYSSELNVNALLLGDSALYLCASSFRQGETQYFGPGTRLLVL.

This clone was recorded a few times. This chain connects TRBV20-1 to TRBJ2-1, with 7 bases matching TRBD1. The CDR3 has 11 residues. The V and J ends lost 5 bases and 12 bases, in that order; junction bases with no gene match: 7. The germline gives CDR1 DFQATT, CDR2 SNEGSKA (reference sequence). The CDR3 bases are TGCAGTGCTCGGATGGGACAGACGCAGTTCTTC. It specifies CSARMGQTQFF.

This clone was seen only a few times. V gene TRBV6-5 combines with J gene TRBJ1-5; D is undetermined. V lost 7 bases to trimming and J lost 0 bases, with 13 bases between them. The germline gives CDR1 MNHEY, CDR2 SVGAGI. The CDR3 contains 15 residues. The CDR3: CASKEWSNSNQPQHF. For the CDR3, the DNA is TGTGCCAGCAAGGAGTGGAGCAATAGCAATCAGCCCCAGCATTTT.

About this clone itself: This sample includes further DNA sequences coding for the same CDR3. V and J are TRBV6-1 and TRBJ1-5; D gene unclear. V lost 3 bases and J 2 bases, leaving 17 bases between the germline ends. CDR1 MNHNS and CDR2 SASEGT come from the germline V gene. The CDR3 contains 17 residues. The CDR3 nucleotides read TGTGCCAGCAGTGAGGTGTGGTTTGGGCAGGGCAATCAGCCCCAGCATTTT. Its translation: CASSEVWFGQGNQPQHF.

The chain is built from TRBV18 and TRBJ1-2; no reliable D call. Per the germline V gene, CDR1 is KGHSH and CDR2 is LQKENI. V was cut by 6 bases and J by 8 bases, with 19 bases left in between. The CDR3 runs 14 residues. CDR3 sequence: CASSDLGGSRGYTF. DNA for the CDR3: TGTGCCAGCTCCGATCTAGGCGGGTCGCGCGGCTACACCTTC. The variable domain in full, completed from reference TRBV18 and TRBJ1-2, reads NAGVMQNPRHLVRRRGQEARLRCSPMKGHSHVYWYRQLPEEGLKFMVYLQKENIIDESGMPKERFSAEFPKEGPSILRIQQVVRGDSAAYFCASSDLGGSRGYTFGSGTRLTVV.

The chain links TRBV4-1 to TRBJ1-5; no definite D call. V shed 7 bases and J shed 0 bases, with 13 bases lying between them. This CDR3 spans 15 amino acids. Germline V gene sequence: CDR1 MGHRA, CDR2 YSYEKL. This chain's CDR3 is CASTLEVHSNQPQHF. DNA of the CDR3: TGCGCCAGCACCCTCGAGGTGCATAGCAATCAGCCCCAGCATTTT.

Of note for this clone: At one end the junction does not follow the germline gene, possibly because of a read error. V usage is TRBV7-9 and J usage is TRBJ1-1; D gene unclear. Germline assignment: CDR1 SEHNR and CDR2 FQNEAQ (reference sequence). This CDR3 has 14 amino acids. DNA for the CDR3: TGTTCCAGCAGCTTAGTCCTTCGTAACACTGAAGCTTTCTTT. Translation: CSSSLVLRNTEAFF.

CDR3 residues: CASSLGRDQPQHF. For the CDR3, the DNA is TGTGCCAGCAGCTTGGGCAGGGATCAGCCCCAGCATTTT. This sequence joins TRBV5-4 and TRBJ1-5, with D perhaps TRBD1 (5 bases). V was cut by 0 bases and J by 5 bases, with 6 bases left in between. Germline V gene data show CDR1 as SGHNT and CDR2 as YYREEE (reference sequence). The CDR3 length is 13 residues. Based on the CDR3 plus reference TRBV5-4 and TRBJ1-5, the full variable domain is ETGVTQSPTHLIKTRGQQVTLRCSSQSGHNTVSWYQQALGQGPQFIFQYYREEENGRGNFPPRFSGLQFPNYSSELNVNALELDDSALYLCASSLGRDQPQHFGDGTRLSIL.

This clone appeared a single time. The V and J genes are TRBV28 and TRBJ2-7; D uncertain. The V end was cut by 6 bases, the J end by 2 bases, with 14 bases between. Germline CDR1 and CDR2: MDHEN and SYDVKM. The CDR3 is 14 residues long. The CDR3 loop reads CASSPARHPYEQYF. CDR3 in DNA: TGTGCCAGCAGCCCCGCGCGCCACCCCTACGAGCAGTACTTC.

Only a few counts were recorded for this clone. The genes are TRBV9 and TRBJ2-5; 7 bases line up with TRBD2. Germline CDR1 SGDLS, CDR2 YYNGEE. CDR3 size: 15 residues. J gave up 2 bases and V 3 bases, and 7 bases lay outside the gene matches. The CDR3 reads CASSGGLAAQETQYF. The CDR3 bases are TGTGCCAGCAGCGGAGGCCTAGCGGCTCAAGAGACCCAGTACTTC.

V and J are TRBV18 and TRBJ1-1; tentatively, D is TRBD1 (5 bases). The V end was cut by 0 bases, the J end by 0 bases, with 8 bases between. The CDR3 has 15 amino acids. CDR1 is KGHSH, CDR2 LQKENI, per germline. The CDR3 sequence: CASSPPDKLNTEAFF. The CDR3 bases are TGTGCCAGCTCACCACCGGACAAGCTGAACACTGAAGCTTTCTTT. Looking up the rest from reference TRBV18 and TRBJ1-1 gives the full variable domain: NAGVMQNPRHLVRRRGQEARLRCSPMKGHSHVYWYRQLPEEGLKFMVYLQKENIIDESGMPKERFSAEFPKEGPSILRIQQVVRGDSAAYFCASSPPDKLNTEAFFGQGTRLTVV.

The chain combines TRBV5-5 with TRBJ2-3, with D tentatively TRBD1 (6 bases). Germline CDR1 reads SGHKS; CDR2 reads YYEKEE (reference sequence). The CDR3 contains 17 residues. V lost 0 bases to trimming and J lost 1 base, with 15 bases between them. The CDR3 reads CASSLVSSRQGTDTQYF. The DNA for the CDR3 is TGTGCCAGCAGCTTGGTGTCTTCGCGACAGGGCACAGATACGCAGTATTTT.

The chain uses TRBV4-1 and TRBJ2-3, with unresolved D. The CDR3 has 14 residues. V lost 0 bases and J lost 4, with 8 bases in between. Germline V gene data show CDR1 as MGHRA and CDR2 as YSYEKL. In nucleotides, the CDR3 is TGCGCCAGCAGCCAAGAGCCCCGGGCAGATACGCAGTATTTT. Protein: CASSQEPRADTQYF.

The CDR3 spells CAISRQGSFYEQYF. The CDR3 DNA reads as TGTGCCATCAGCAGACAGGGGTCCTTTTACGAGCAGTACTTC. This rearrangement joins TRBV10-3 to TRBJ2-7, with 8 positions matching TRBD1. The CDR3 has 14 residues. Germline lookup yields CDR1 ENHRY and CDR2 SYGVKD. Trimming took 6 bases from V and 4 from J; bases not matched to a gene: 8.

V and J are TRBV7-8 and TRBJ2-7, with 14 positions matching TRBD2. Germline assignment: CDR1 SGHVS and CDR2 FQNEAQ. This CDR3 region has 19 residues. V lost 4 bases to trimming and J lost 5 bases; unmatched junction nucleotides: 16. The CDR3 DNA is TGTGCCAGCAGCTCACCGCCGACTAGCGGGAGGGCCTTTTTCGACGAGCAGTACTTC. This translates into CASSSPPTSGRAFFDEQYF.

The V call is TRBV7-9, the J call TRBJ2-1, with D possibly matching TRBD1 (6 bases). This CDR3 has 13 amino acids. Germline values: CDR1 SEHNR, CDR2 FQNEAQ (reference sequence). Trimming cost V 5 bases and J 5 bases, with 10 bases left between them. Written as DNA, the CDR3 is TGTGCCAGCAGCCCAGGGGACAACAATGAGCAGTTCTTC. It translates to CASSPGDNNEQFF.